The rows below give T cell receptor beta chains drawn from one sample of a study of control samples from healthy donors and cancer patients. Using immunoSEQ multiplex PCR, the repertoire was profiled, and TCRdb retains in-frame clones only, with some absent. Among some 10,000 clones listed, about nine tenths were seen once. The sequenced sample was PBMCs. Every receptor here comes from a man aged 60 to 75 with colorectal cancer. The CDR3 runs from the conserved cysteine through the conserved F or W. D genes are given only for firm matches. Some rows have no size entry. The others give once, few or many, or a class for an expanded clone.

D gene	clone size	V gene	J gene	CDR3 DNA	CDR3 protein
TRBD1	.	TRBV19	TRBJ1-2	TGTGCCAGTAGTATACGCCGGGACAGGGGGCGTCTAGGCTCTGGCTACACCTTC	CASSIRRDRGRLGSGYTF
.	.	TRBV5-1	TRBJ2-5	TGCGCCAGCAGCTTACAGGGCGGCCAAGAGACCCAGTACTTC	CASSLQGGQETQYF
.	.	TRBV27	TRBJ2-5	TGTGCCAGCAGTACCCAATGGGGGGTAGGCCCCGAGACCCAGTACTTC	CASSTQWGVGPETQYF
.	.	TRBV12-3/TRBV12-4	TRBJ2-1	TGTGCCATCCGGGACCCAAAGTCCCATGAGCAGTTCTTC	CAIRDPKSHEQFF
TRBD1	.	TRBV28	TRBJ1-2	TGTGCCAGCAGTTCGGGACAGGGAGGGTTGGGTGGCTACACCTTC	CASSSGQGGLGGYTF
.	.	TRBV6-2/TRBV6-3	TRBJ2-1	TGTGCCAGCAGTTCCTGGACGGGGAGCTCCTACAATGAGCAGTTCTTC	CASSSWTGSSYNEQFF
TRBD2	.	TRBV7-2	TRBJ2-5	TGTGCCAGCAGCTTAGCCTTCGCGGGGGGGCAGCAAGAGACCCAGTACTTC	CASSLAFAGGQQETQYF
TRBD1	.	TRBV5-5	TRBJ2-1	TGTGCCAGCAGCCGGACAGGGGCCGAGGGATACAATGAGCAGTTCTTC	CASSRTGAEGYNEQFF
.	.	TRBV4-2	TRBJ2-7	TGTGCCAGCAGCCAAGAAGTCCTCAAAGTCTACGAGCAGTACTTC	CASSQEVLKVYEQYF
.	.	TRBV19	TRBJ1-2	TGTGCCAGTAGTTTCGCCAGAAACTATGGCTACACCTTC	CASSFARNYGYTF
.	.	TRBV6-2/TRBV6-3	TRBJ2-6	TGTGCCAGCAGCCTAGATAGATACTCTGGGGCCAACGTCCTGACTTTC	CASSLDRYSGANVLTF
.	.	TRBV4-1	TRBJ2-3	TGCGCCAGCAGCCCTTCCGGGCTACGGGATACGCAGTATTTT	CASSPSGLRDTQYF
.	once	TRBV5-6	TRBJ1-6	TGTGCCAGCAGCTTGGTGGGGAATAATTCACCCCTCCACTTT	CASSLVGNNSPLHF
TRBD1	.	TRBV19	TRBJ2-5	TGTGCCAGTACTGGGACAGGTCAAGAGACCCAGTACTTC	CASTGTGQETQYF
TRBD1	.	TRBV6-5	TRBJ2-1	TGTGCCAGCGTGGTACAGGGGTGGGGTGAGCAGTTCTTC	CASVVQGWGEQFF
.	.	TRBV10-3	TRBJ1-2	TGTGCCATCAGTGAGTCAGCAGGCCTCGGGGGCTACACCTTC	CAISESAGLGGYTF
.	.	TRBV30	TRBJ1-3	TGTGCCTGGAGTCAGGTCTCTGGAAACACCATATATTTT	CAWSQVSGNTIYF
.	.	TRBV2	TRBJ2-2	TGTGCCAGCAGCACCACCGGGACCACGAGTGGACGGCTGTTTTTT	CASSTTGTTSGRLFF
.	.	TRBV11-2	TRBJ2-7	TGTGCCAGCAGCTTCTCGTTTGGACTTCCCTACGAGCAGTACTTC	CASSFSFGLPYEQYF
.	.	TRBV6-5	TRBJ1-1	TGTGCCAGCAGTCGGACACTGAACACTGAAGCTTTCTTT	CASSRTLNTEAFF
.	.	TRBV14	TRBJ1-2	TGTGCCAGCAGCCCAATTAACTTACCCTATGGCTACACCTTC	CASSPINLPYGYTF
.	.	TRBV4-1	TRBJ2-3	TGCGCCAGCAGCCAAGATCCAGGGCCCAGCACAGATACGCAGTATTTT	CASSQDPGPSTDTQYF